This T cell receptor beta chain was captured by sequencing in a study of CD8 T cells in ankylosing spondylitis. One entry per CDR3 protein, called by TCRdb with MiXCR from the 5' RACE reads. The data contain 150,000 to 200,000 distinct CDR3 sequences, under 15% of them singletons. V was pared by 5 bases and J by 0 bases, with 6 bases between. Germline V gene sequence: CDR1 KGHDR, CDR2 SFDVKD. The CDR3 extends over 13 amino acids. Study-level results: Within matched ankylosing spondylitis synovial fluid, disease-linked clones were reportedly significantly enriched. Blood from ankylosing spondylitis patients appeared to carry a characteristic roughly eight-variant TCR beta motif.

This clonotype was found many times. Antigen unknown. Sequencing was carried out using blood, either unsorted or a sorted T cell fraction (not recorded which). The chain has TRBV24-1 and TRBJ2-5; unclear D gene. This TCR was recovered from a female donor with ankylosing spondylitis or in good health (not recorded which). CDR3 DNA sequence: TGTGCCACCAGTGTTACGGACCAAGAGACCCAGTACTTC. Its translation is CATSVTDQETQYF.